The 20 T cell receptor beta chains below come from one sample, sequenced in a study of blood T cell repertoires in COVID-19. Method: immunoSEQ multiplex PCR; TCRdb's copy keeps in-frame clones and lacks some. The sample has about 68,000 clones; roughly 84% are singletons. Material: peripheral blood. The receptors here all came from a man aged 50-60 years with acute or convalescent COVID-19.

This chain connects TRBV30 to TRBJ2-7; maybe TRBD2 (6 bases). Trimming shortened V by 2 bases and J by 2 bases, and 16 bases separated the two germline ends. Germline V CDR1 and CDR2: GTSNPN, SVGIG (reference sequence). CDR3 size: 15 residues. CDR3 region: CAWSNRLVATYEQYF. CDR3 nucleotides: TGTGCCTGGAGTAACAGACTAGTGGCTACCTACGAGCAGTACTTC.

The rearrangement links TRBV3-1 (or the pseudogene TRBV3-2) to TRBJ2-3; D not resolved. Germline-derived CDR1 and CDR2 are LGHDT and YNNKEL (reference sequence). This CDR3 region has 12 residues. V lost 8 bases to trimming and J lost 5 bases, with 11 bases between them. This CDR3 reads CASRYGGDTQYF. The CDR3 DNA reads TGTGCCAGCCGGTACGGTGGAGATACGCAGTATTTT.

The V and J genes are TRBV3-1 (or the pseudogene TRBV3-2) and TRBJ2-3, with D tentatively TRBD2 (5 bases). Deletions cut 4 bases from V and 0 bases from J, with 11 bases between. Germline CDR1 and CDR2: LGHDT and YNNKEL (reference sequence). The length of the CDR3 is 15 residues. The CDR3 loop reads CASSLRSGSTDTQYF. CDR3 DNA sequence: TGTGCCAGCAGCCTCCGTTCGGGGAGCACAGATACGCAGTATTTT.

This sequence joins TRBV18 and TRBJ1-3; perhaps TRBD1 as D (5 bases). This CDR3 is 13 amino acids long. Germline CDR1 is KGHSH and CDR2 is LQKENI. Trimming took 2 bases from V and 7 from J, leaving 9 bases between them. The CDR3 sequence is CASSPSGRNTIYF. The CDR3 nucleotides read TGTGCCAGCTCACCATCAGGGCGGAACACCATATATTTT.

The chain couples TRBV12-3 or TRBV12-4 to TRBJ1-2, with D unresolved. Trimming removed 7 bases at V and 9 bases at J, with 15 bases between. CDR3 size: 12 residues. CDR3 sequence (DNA): TGTGCCAGCACTTCCCTTGGGCAGAGCTACACCTTC. This sequence encodes CASTSLGQSYTF.

V gene TRBV7-8 combines with J gene TRBJ1-5; maybe TRBD1 (5 bases). Germline loops: CDR1 SGHVS, CDR2 FQNEAQ. The V end lost 5 bases, the J end lost 7 bases, and 12 bases lay between the germline ends. The CDR3 loop spans 13 amino acids. The CDR3 loop is CASSLGRVQPQHF. In nucleotides, the CDR3 is TGTGCCAGCAGCCTGGGCAGGGTCCAGCCCCAGCATTTT. Full variable domain (rest looked up from reference TRBV7-8 and TRBJ1-5): GAGVSQSPRYKVAKRGQDVALRCDPISGHVSLFWYQQALGQGPEFLTYFQNEAQLDKSGLPSDRFFAERPEGSVSTLKIQRTQQEDSAVYLCASSLGRVQPQHFGDGTRLSIL.

The chain is built from TRBV5-1 and TRBJ2-1, with D perhaps TRBD2 (5 bases). With 1 base removed from V and 7 bases from J, the gap between germline ends came to 15 bases. Germline assignment: CDR1 SGHRS and CDR2 YFSETQ. The CDR3 has 15 amino acids. The DNA for the CDR3 is TGCGCCAGCAGCTTGATTAATCGGGGATGGAATGAGCAGTTCTTC. This sequence encodes CASSLINRGWNEQFF.

The V gene is TRBV7-3, the J gene TRBJ1-6; 8 nucleotides line up with TRBD1. With V trimmed by 1 base and J by 5 bases, 1 base remained unmatched. From germline, CDR1 is SGHTA and CDR2 FQGTGA. The CDR3 covers 15 residues. DNA of the CDR3: TGTGCCAGCAGCTTAATGGGACAGGATAATTCACCCCTCCACTTT. Translated, it gives CASSLMGQDNSPLHF.

The genes are TRBV6-6 and TRBJ1-2; D remains unclear. The V gene lost 6 bases and the J gene lost 4 bases, with 18 bases spanning the gap. The CDR3 is 15 amino acids. Germline V gene data show CDR1 as MNHNY and CDR2 as SVGAGI (reference sequence). The DNA of the CDR3 is TGTGCCAGCAGCCGCCGGGTGAGTCGGGGCTATGGCTACACCTTC. Its translation is CASSRRVSRGYGYTF.

This clone is judged medium-sized. The chain employs TRBV27 and TRBJ1-1; TRBD1 is a possible D gene (5 bases). This CDR3 has 14 amino acids. V was clipped by 2 bases and J by 3 bases, with 10 bases between them. The germline gives CDR1 MNHEY, CDR2 SMNVEV (reference sequence). CDR3 bases: TGTGCCAGCAGTTTAGAACCAGGGTACACTGAAGCTTTCTTT. Its protein is CASSLEPGYTEAFF.

The J gene is TRBJ2-2, the V gene TRBV5-8, with TRBD1 matching over 12 bases. The J segment lost 6 bases and the V segment lost 6 bases, leaving 6 bases of the junction unmatched. This CDR3 contains 15 residues. From germline, CDR1 is SGHTS and CDR2 YDEGEE. CDR3 coding DNA: TGTGCCAGCACCGGGGACAGGGGGCGTTCCGGGGAGCTGTTTTTT. Translating it yields CASTGDRGRSGELFF.

The V gene is TRBV10-3, the J gene TRBJ1-1; the match to TRBD1 covers 7 bases. Per the germline V gene, CDR1 is ENHRY and CDR2 is SYGVKD. The V and J ends lost 7 bases and 3 bases, in that order; junction bases with no gene match: 14. This CDR3 spans 16 amino acids. Here the CDR3 reads CAITYDREGLDTEAFF. CDR3 in DNA: TGTGCCATCACCTACGACAGGGAAGGTTTGGACACTGAAGCTTTCTTT.

This clone was seen a single time. The chain links TRBV11-2 to TRBJ2-7, with 9 nucleotides matching TRBD1. This CDR3 is built from 17 residues. Trimming at V came to 5 bases and at J to 4 bases, leaving 15 bases not matched to a gene. Germline CDR1 is SGHAT and CDR2 is FQNNGV. The CDR3 is CASSRSARGTGSYEQYF. The CDR3 bases are TGTGCCAGCAGCCGAAGCGCCCGCGGGACAGGGTCATACGAGCAGTACTTC.

The chain combines TRBV30 with TRBJ1-1; D is possibly TRBD1 (5 bases). CDR3 size: 14 residues. V shed 6 bases and J shed 1 base, with 15 bases lying between them. The germline V gene encodes CDR1 GTSNPN and CDR2 SVGIG (reference sequence). The CDR3: CACTRKGKNTEAFF. The CDR3 DNA reads as TGTGCCTGCACACGTAAGGGGAAGAACACTGAAGCTTTCTTT. The full variable domain, its missing parts supplied by reference TRBV30 and TRBJ1-1, is SQTIHQWPATLVQPVGSPLSLECTVEGTSNPNLYWYRQAAGRGLQLLFYSVGIGQISSEVPQNLSASRPQDRQFILSSKKLLLSDSGFYLCACTRKGKNTEAFFGQGTRLTVV.

The V call is TRBV11-2, the J call TRBJ2-4; D not resolved. The V and J ends lost 5 bases and 0 bases respectively, with 11 bases between them. The germline V gene encodes CDR1 SGHAT and CDR2 FQNNGV. This CDR3 comprises 15 residues. This chain's CDR3 is CASSRRILAKNIQYF. The CDR3 bases are TGTGCCAGCAGCAGGCGGATCCTAGCCAAAAACATTCAGTACTTC.

V usage is TRBV18 and J usage is TRBJ1-1; possible D gene TRBD1, 5 bases. V lost 3 bases, J lost 0 bases, and 8 bases lay in between. Germline V gene lookup returns CDR1 KGHSH and CDR2 LQKENI. CDR3 size: 14 residues. This CDR3 is CASSPTDLNTEAFF. The CDR3, as DNA: TGTGCCAGCTCACCGACAGACCTGAACACTGAAGCTTTCTTT.

The V call is TRBV13, the J call TRBJ1-6; D might be TRBD1 (6 bases). Looked up from germline, CDR1 is PRHDT and CDR2 is FYEKMQ (reference sequence). With 5 bases removed from V and 7 bases from J, the gap between germline ends came to 15 bases. There are 15 residues in the CDR3. The CDR3 DNA follows: TGTGCCAGCAGCCTCGGGACGGGACAAAATTCACCCCTCCACTTT. It codes for CASSLGTGQNSPLHF.

Only one count was recorded for this clone. The rearrangement uses TRBV3-1 (or the pseudogene TRBV3-2) and TRBJ1-2, with 8 bases lining up with TRBD1. V shed 3 bases and J 8 bases; nucleotides not matched to a gene: 2. The germline gives CDR1 LGHDT, CDR2 YNNKEL (reference sequence). The CDR3 covers 12 residues. The CDR3 sequence is CASSQGQVGYTF. The CDR3 DNA is TGTGCCAGCAGCCAGGGACAGGTCGGCTACACCTTC.

The chain employs TRBV19 and TRBJ1-2; D is undetermined. V dropped 4 bases and J dropped 2 bases, with 8 bases sitting between them. Germline V gene data show CDR1 as LNHDA and CDR2 as SQIVND (reference sequence). The CDR3 runs 13 residues. CDR3 in amino acids: CASSRARNYGYTF. CDR3 DNA: TGTGCCAGTAGTAGGGCCAGAAACTATGGCTACACCTTC. Using reference TRBV19 and TRBJ1-2 for the parts outside the CDR3, the full variable domain is DGGITQSPKYLFRKEGQNVTLSCEQNLNHDAMYWYRQDPGQGLRLIYYSQIVNDFQKGDIAEGYSVSREKKESFPLTVTSAQKNPTAFYLCASSRARNYGYTFGSGTRLTVV.

This clone has a single count. The J gene is TRBJ2-7, the V gene TRBV14; the D is unclear. Germline lookup yields CDR1 SGHDN and CDR2 FVKESK. Trimming cost V 2 bases and J 4 bases, with 3 bases left between them. CDR3 length: 11 residues. CDR3 in amino acids: CASSQQYEQYF. CDR3 bases: TGTGCCAGCAGCCAACAGTACGAGCAGTACTTC.